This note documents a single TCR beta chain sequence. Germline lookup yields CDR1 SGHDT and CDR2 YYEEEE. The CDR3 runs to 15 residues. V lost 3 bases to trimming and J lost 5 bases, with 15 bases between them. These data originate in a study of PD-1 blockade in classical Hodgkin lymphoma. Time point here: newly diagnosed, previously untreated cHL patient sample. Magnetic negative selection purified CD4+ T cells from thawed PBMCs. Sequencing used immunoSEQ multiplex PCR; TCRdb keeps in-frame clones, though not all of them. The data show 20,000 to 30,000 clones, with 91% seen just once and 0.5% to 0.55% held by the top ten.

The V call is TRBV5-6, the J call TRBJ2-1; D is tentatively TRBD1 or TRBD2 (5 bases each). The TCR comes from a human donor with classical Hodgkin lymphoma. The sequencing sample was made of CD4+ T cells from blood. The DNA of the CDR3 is TGTGCCAGCAGCTCGTCTCCGGGGCCTAACAATGAGCAGTTCTTC. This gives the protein CASSSSPGPNNEQFF.